The T cell receptor beta chain described here comes from a study of T cell changes during pregnancy in multiple sclerosis. The CDR3 has 14 residues. Germline CDR1 SGHNT, CDR2 YYREEE (reference sequence). The V end lost 4 bases, the J end lost 13 bases, and 18 bases lay between the germline ends. Profiling relied on immunoSEQ multiplex PCR, and the TCRdb table lists in-frame clones only, not all of them. This table has 15,000 to 20,000 clones, more than 75% appearing once. This receptor was identified in a female donor in good health, enrolled as a control in a pregnancy study. The chain recombines TRBV5-4 with TRBJ1-6; D gene uncertain. The input for sequencing was CD8+ T cells from peripheral blood mononuclear cells, taken in the third trimester of pregnancy. The CDR3 sequence: CASSTGGEPFPLHF. CDR3 bases: TGTGCCAGCAGCACGGGTGGGGAGCCCTTCCCCCTCCACTTT. The full variable domain, in which reference TRBV5-4 and TRBJ1-6 provide the parts outside the CDR3, is ETGVTQSPTHLIKTRGQQVTLRCSSQSGHNTVSWYQQALGQGPQFIFQYYREEENGRGNFPPRFSGLQFPNYSSELNVNALELDDSALYLCASSTGGEPFPLHFGNGTRLTVT.